This passage covers 4 T cell receptor beta chains from one sample sequenced in a study of T cells after yellow fever vaccination. TCRdb independently ran MiXCR on the 5' RACE reads; one entry per CDR3 protein. The sample carries about 250,000 distinct CDR3 sequences, roughly 3.5% recorded once. Sequenced here: PBMCs, sampled 15 days after the yellow fever booster vaccination. These receptors came from a man aged 18-30 years who received the YFV17D yellow fever vaccine.

This clonotype was recorded at least ten times. The chain joins TRBV7-3 to TRBJ2-1, with 12 positions matching TRBD1. The CDR3 covers 17 residues. Trimming removed 0 bases from V and 7 bases from J; junction bases left unmatched: 7. Per germline, CDR1 SGHTA and CDR2 FQGTGA. For the CDR3, the DNA is TGTGCCAGCAGCTTAACTGCGGGACAGGGGGCCTGGAATGAGCAGTTCTTC. This translates into CASSLTAGQGAWNEQFF.

This clonotype showed up many times. The genes are TRBV20-1 and TRBJ2-1, with D tentatively TRBD1 or TRBD2 (5 bases each). CDR3 length equals 13 residues. The V end was cut by 6 bases, the J end by 6 bases, with 15 bases between. The germline V gene has CDR1 DFQATT and CDR2 SNEGSKA (reference sequence). The CDR3 DNA follows: TGCAGTGCCCGGGGAACTGGGGCCAATGAGCAGTTCTTC. Amino acid sequence: CSARGTGANEQFF.

This clonotype was recorded many times. This rearrangement joins TRBV12-3 or TRBV12-4 to TRBJ2-1; D gene ambiguous. V lost 6 bases and J lost 9, with 9 bases in between. CDR3 length: 11 residues. The CDR3 bases are TGTGCCAGCAGGCAGTGGGCTGAGCAGTTCTTC. Translation: CASRQWAEQFF.

This clonotype came up many times. The V call is TRBV18, the J call TRBJ2-7; a weak D match, TRBD1 (5 bases). The CDR3 is 13 residues long. The germline V gene has CDR1 KGHSH and CDR2 LQKENI. The V end lost 3 bases, the J end lost 6 bases, and 12 bases lay between the germline ends. The CDR3 loop is CASSPTGFPEQYV. CDR3 coding DNA: TGTGCCAGCTCACCCACAGGCTTTCCCGAGCAGTACGTC.